This T cell receptor (beta chain) was observed in a study of blood T cell repertoires in COVID-19. About the research overall: The United States, Italy and Spain were the sources of the acute and convalescent COVID-19 samples. In each case, the material was cDNA or gDNA derived from T cells, B-cell-depleted T cells, or PBMCs.

Original handling: Scientists estimated how many nucleated cells there were by amplifying reference gene primers. TCRdb's table, derived via immunoSEQ multiplex PCR, lists solely in-frame clones and lacks some. The D gene and trimming were derived from the DNA, and the V and J assignments and clone size from that table. The sample holds over 400,000 clones, 85% to 90% seen once. Germline V gene sequence: CDR1 MNHEY, CDR2 SMNVEV (reference sequence). The CDR3 extends over 11 amino acids. V lost 6 bases and J 3 bases, leaving 6 bases between the germline ends. The V call is TRBV27, the J call TRBJ2-7; D gene unclear. The sample comprised peripheral blood. The TCR comes from a woman between 45 and 65 years old with COVID-19, enrolled during active disease. The CDR3 sequence: CASSSYYEQYF. Written as DNA, the CDR3 is TGTGCCAGCAGCTCCTACTACGAGCAGTACTTC.